Shown below are 24 T cell receptor beta chains from a single sample sequenced in a study of blood T cell repertoires in COVID-19. Produced via immunoSEQ multiplex PCR; TCRdb's table is partial and in-frame only. This table has 140,000 or so clones, around 87% appearing once. The sample taken for sequencing was peripheral blood. Receptors originate from a human donor in a cohort sampled during active COVID-19.

As regards this clone: Other nucleotide sequences in the sample specify the same CDR3. The chain is built from TRBV5-1 and TRBJ2-3; the match to TRBD2 covers 7 bases. CDR1 and CDR2 from the germline V gene are SGHRS and YFSETQ. Trimming removed 5 bases from V and 0 bases from J; junction bases left unmatched: 0. This CDR3 comprises 13 residues. This CDR3 is CASSSGSTDTQYF. As DNA, the CDR3 is TGCGCCAGCAGTAGCGGGAGCACAGATACGCAGTATTTT.

The CDR3 region has the DNA TGTGCCAGCAGCCAAGATTCATTGGAGACCCAGTACTTC. Its translation: CASSQDSLETQYF. The V and J genes are TRBV4-2 and TRBJ2-5; no definite D call. The CDR3 runs to 13 residues. V was cut by 0 bases and J by 5 bases, with 7 bases left in between. Germline V CDR1 and CDR2: LGHNA, YNFKEQ.

This chain connects TRBV6-1 to TRBJ1-3, with 9 bases fitting TRBD1. V shed 2 bases, J shed 8 bases, and the junction held 7 bases outside the gene matches. Germline loops: CDR1 MNHNS, CDR2 SASEGT. The CDR3 contains 15 residues. Written as DNA, the CDR3 is TGTGCCAGCAGTGAAAGAACAGGGGGCCGTTACACCATATATTTT. Translation gives CASSERTGGRYTIYF.

This chain joins TRBV12-5 and TRBJ2-7; weak D call: TRBD2 (5 bases). CDR3 length: 14 amino acids. V was shortened by 3 bases and J by 2 bases, with 11 bases between the two germline ends. Germline lookup yields CDR1 LGHNT and CDR2 FRNRAP. Here the CDR3 DNA reads TGTGCTAGTGGTTTAGGACTGATGACCTACGAGCAGTACTTC. Its translation: CASGLGLMTYEQYF.

This clone was counted a single time. V is TRBV7-9 and J is TRBJ1-4; TRBD1 is a possible D gene (6 bases). V was shortened by 1 base and J by 4 bases, with 7 bases between the two germline ends. CDR3 length: 14 residues. CDR1 and CDR2 from the germline V gene are SEHNR and FQNEAQ (reference sequence). CDR3 DNA sequence: TGTGCCAGCAGCTTAGGGACAGTTAATGAAAAACTGTTTTTT. Translated, it gives CASSLGTVNEKLFF.

The V gene is TRBV7-2, the J gene TRBJ2-5, with 7 bases that match TRBD2. V lost 1 base, J lost 1 base, and 0 bases stayed unmatched. CDR3 length: 14 residues. The germline gives CDR1 SGHTA, CDR2 FQGNSA. For the CDR3, the DNA is TGTGCCAGCAGCTTAGGCGGGGGCCAAGAGACCCAGTACTTC. Translating gives CASSLGGGQETQYF.

This clone was detected once. The chain is built from TRBV19 and TRBJ1-1; 8 bases match TRBD1. CDR1 and CDR2 (germline): LNHDA, SQIVND (reference sequence). The CDR3 length is 13 residues. The V gene end was trimmed by 8 bases and the J gene end by 5 bases; junction bases not matched to a gene: 7. The CDR3 spells CASRQGASTEAFF. As DNA, the CDR3 is TGTGCCAGTCGGCAGGGGGCGTCAACTGAAGCTTTCTTT.

This clone was seen more than once but under ten times. This chain links TRBV9 with TRBJ1-6, with a weak D call TRBD1 (6 bases). The V gene lost 3 bases and the J gene lost 5 bases, with 9 bases spanning the gap. The CDR3 has 14 amino acids. CDR1 is SGDLS and CDR2 is YYNGEE in the germline V gene. The CDR3, as DNA: TGTGCCAGCAGCGCTACAGGGAATAATTCACCCCTCCACTTT. It encodes CASSATGNNSPLHF.

This chain connects TRBV27 to TRBJ1-5; the D gene is possibly TRBD1 (5 bases). V was pared by 1 base and J by 7 bases, with 14 bases between. Germline V gene data show CDR1 as MNHEY and CDR2 as SMNVEV (reference sequence). This CDR3 spans 15 amino acids. CDR3 DNA: TGTGCCAGCAGTTTATGGGGGGGGGAGGAACAGCCCCAGCATTTT. It yields the protein CASSLWGGEEQPQHF.

This sequence joins TRBV24-1 and TRBJ2-7, with 7 bases that match TRBD1. CDR3 length equals 13 residues. Germline trimming cut 4 bases from V and 2 bases from J; bases unmatched to any gene: 1. Germline CDR1 is KGHDR and CDR2 is SFDVKD. In nucleotides, the CDR3 is TGTGCCACCAGTGAGACAGGGACCTACGAGCAGTACTTC. Protein product: CATSETGTYEQYF.

This chain uses TRBV9 with TRBJ2-7, with 8 nucleotides matching TRBD1. The V gene end was trimmed by 0 bases and the J gene end by 0 bases; junction bases not matched to a gene: 17. The CDR3 has 20 amino acids. The germline V gene encodes CDR1 SGDLS and CDR2 YYNGEE. The CDR3 nucleotides read TGTGCCAGCAGCGTAGGTTTAGGACAGGGTCTTGATTTTGGCTCCTACGAGCAGTACTTC. Protein: CASSVGLGQGLDFGSYEQYF.

V usage is TRBV23-1 and J usage is TRBJ1-6; 7 bases are shared with TRBD1. TRBV23-1 is an open reading frame whose function is uncertain. The J segment lost 6 bases and the V segment lost 1 base, leaving 3 bases of the junction unmatched. The CDR3 length is 15 residues. The CDR3: CASSQWDSFNSPLHF. The DNA of the CDR3 is TGCGCCAGCAGTCAATGGGACAGTTTTAATTCACCCCTCCACTTT.

This clone was recorded many times. The gene calls are TRBV2 and TRBJ1-1; 7 nucleotides align to TRBD1. V was clipped by 7 bases and J by 4 bases; unmatched bases: 6. The CDR3 has 13 residues. Germline V gene data show CDR1 as SNHLY and CDR2 as FYNNEI. The CDR3 coding sequence is TGTGCCAGCACCGAGACAGGGATCACTGAAGCTTTCTTT. It translates to CASTETGITEAFF.

The V and J genes are TRBV7-3 and TRBJ2-3; tentative D call: TRBD2 (5 bases). The CDR3 loop spans 16 amino acids. Trimming stripped 2 bases from V and 4 bases from J, with 16 bases between. Germline values: CDR1 SGHTA, CDR2 FQGTGA. CDR3 bases: TGTGCCAGCAGCTTACGGAAGGGAGCTTTTTCAGATACGCAGTATTTT. The encoded protein is CASSLRKGAFSDTQYF.

The V call is TRBV5-1, the J call TRBJ2-3, with D possibly TRBD2 on 6 matching bases. CDR3 length: 14 amino acids. V was pared by 2 bases and J by 6 bases, with 13 bases between. Per the germline V gene, CDR1 is SGHRS and CDR2 is YFSETQ. The CDR3 loop reads CASSFYGSMDTQYF. CDR3 in DNA: TGCGCCAGCAGCTTTTACGGGAGTATGGATACGCAGTATTTT.

The chain employs TRBV7-9 and TRBJ2-5; 9 bases agree with TRBD2. Trimming took 0 bases from V and 2 from J; bases not matched to a gene: 10. Germline values: CDR1 SEHNR, CDR2 FQNEAQ (reference sequence). This CDR3 has 18 amino acids. CDR3 coding DNA: TGTGCCAGCAGCTTAGCCGCGGGGGGGAAGGTCATACAAGAGACCCAGTACTTC. Translation gives CASSLAAGGKVIQETQYF.

J is TRBJ2-2 and V is TRBV19, with TRBD1 as a possible D gene (6 bases). The CDR3 is 15 amino acids. The germline gives CDR1 LNHDA, CDR2 SQIVND (reference sequence). With 2 bases removed from V and 3 bases from J, the gap between germline ends came to 10 bases. The CDR3 DNA reads TGTGCCAGTAGTATATCGGACAGTTACACCGGGGAGCTGTTTTTT. Its translation: CASSISDSYTGELFF.

The sample holds one count of this clone. The rearrangement uses TRBV6-6 and TRBJ2-2; 11 bases agree with TRBD2. The length of the CDR3 is 13 residues. CDR1 is MNHNY and CDR2 is SVGAGI in the germline V gene (reference sequence). V shed 10 bases and J 5 bases; nucleotides not matched to a gene: 3. CDR3 loop: CATSSGGTGELFF. The CDR3 DNA follows: TGTGCCACCTCTAGCGGGGGGACCGGGGAGCTGTTTTTT.

The chain has TRBV12-3 or TRBV12-4 and TRBJ1-3; a possible D gene is TRBD1 (5 bases). CDR3 length: 13 amino acids. The V and J ends lost 4 bases and 4 bases respectively, with 8 bases between them. The CDR3 protein is CASSSGWGNTIYF. The CDR3 DNA sequence: TGTGCCAGCAGTTCAGGGTGGGGAAACACCATATATTTT.

The chain employs TRBV7-2 and TRBJ2-3; 8 positions agree with TRBD2. Germline V lookup: CDR1 SGHTA, CDR2 FQGNSA. V dropped 3 bases and J dropped 2; count of bases not matched to a gene: 4. CDR3 length equals 15 residues. DNA of the CDR3: TGTGCCAGCAGCTTGACTAGCGTAACCACAGATACGCAGTATTTT. Amino acid sequence: CASSLTSVTTDTQYF. The full variable domain, its missing parts supplied by reference TRBV7-2 and TRBJ2-3, is GAGVSQSPSNKVTEKGKDVELRCDPISGHTALYWYRQSLGQGLEFLIYFQGNSAPDKSGLPSDRFSAERTGGSVSTLTIQRTQQEDSAVYLCASSLTSVTTDTQYFGPGTRLTVL.

The chain joins TRBV19 to TRBJ1-1, with a tentative D call TRBD1 (6 bases). Trimming removed 0 bases at V and 1 base at J, with 6 bases between. CDR1 is LNHDA, CDR2 SQIVND, per germline (reference sequence). The CDR3 spans 14 residues. DNA for the CDR3: TGTGCCAGTAGTATAGAACAGGGGAACACTGAAGCTTTCTTT. Its translation is CASSIEQGNTEAFF.

J is TRBJ2-7 and V is TRBV30; TRBD1 matches 7 bases. There are 13 residues in the CDR3. Trimming cost V 7 bases and J 3 bases; bases outside gene matches: 9. Germline V gene lookup returns CDR1 GTSNPN and CDR2 SVGIG (reference sequence). The CDR3 sequence is CASTPGDSYEQYF. CDR3 coding DNA: TGTGCCTCCACCCCCGGGGACAGCTACGAGCAGTACTTC.

The rearrangement joins TRBV6-6 to TRBJ2-2, with a possible D match to TRBD2 (5 bases). Germline-derived CDR1 and CDR2 are MNHNY and SVGAGI (reference sequence). V was clipped by 0 bases and J by 6 bases, with 8 bases between them. This CDR3 spans 14 amino acids. CDR3 residues: CASSYSRESGELFF. In DNA, the CDR3 is TGTGCCAGCAGTTACTCGAGGGAGTCCGGGGAGCTGTTTTTT.

This clone has just one count. J is TRBJ2-7 and V is TRBV12-2; TRBD2, the table's D call, was not compared with the DNA. TRBV12-2 is labeled a pseudogene. CDR3 length equals 18 residues. The CDR3 spells CASRLYPGGNPLAYEQYF. CDR3 in DNA: TGTGCAAGTCGCTTGTACCCTGGGGGGAACCCTCTAGCCTACGAGCAGTACTTC.